Presented here are 26 T cell receptor beta chains from one specimen sequenced in a study of blood T cell repertoires in COVID-19. Assay used: immunoSEQ multiplex PCR; TCRdb lists only in-frame clones, some missing. The sample contains about 280,000 clones, 70% to 90% of which appear only once. Sequenced input: peripheral blood. These receptors were obtained from a man aged 18 to 30 with active or convalescent COVID-19.

This chain links TRBV27 with TRBJ1-4; 7 bases match TRBD1. Per the germline V gene, CDR1 is MNHEY and CDR2 is SMNVEV (reference sequence). There are 15 residues in the CDR3. The V segment lost 4 bases and the J segment 6 bases; nucleotides outside the gene matches: 8. The CDR3: CASSSKQGKHEKLFF. The CDR3 DNA follows: TGTGCCAGCAGTTCAAAACAGGGGAAGCATGAAAAACTGTTTTTT. The variable domain in full, completed from reference TRBV27 and TRBJ1-4, reads EAQVTQNPRYLITVTGKKLTVTCSQNMNHEYMSWYRQDPGLGLRQIYYSMNVEVTDKGDVPEGYKVSRKEKRNFPLILESPSPNQTSLYFCASSSKQGKHEKLFFGSGTQLSVL.

The V and J genes are TRBV7-2 and TRBJ2-1, with D maybe TRBD2 (7 bases). Deletions cut 5 bases from V and 8 bases from J, with 16 bases between. Germline loops: CDR1 SGHTA, CDR2 FQGNSA. The length of the CDR3 is 14 residues. CDR3 sequence reads: CASSLLGGADEQFF. CDR3 nucleotides: TGTGCCAGCAGCCTACTTGGGGGGGCCGATGAGCAGTTCTTC.

The V gene is TRBV27, the J gene TRBJ1-2, with D tentatively TRBD1 (5 bases). The ends were cut back, 0 bases at V and 7 bases at J, with 12 bases in the middle. Germline lookup yields CDR1 MNHEY and CDR2 SMNVEV (reference sequence). CDR3 length: 14 amino acids. CDR3 amino acids: CASSLSVRGTGYTF. The CDR3 DNA reads as TGTGCCAGCAGTTTATCGGTCCGGGGGACTGGCTACACCTTC.

The J gene is TRBJ1-5, the V gene TRBV2; D is undetermined. The CDR3 is made up of 13 amino acids. Germline CDR1 is SNHLY and CDR2 is FYNNEI. Trimming left V 4 bases short and J 4 bases short, with 8 bases between. The CDR3 region is CASSAQINQPQHF. DNA of the CDR3: TGTGCCAGCAGTGCTCAGATAAATCAGCCCCAGCATTTT.

J is TRBJ1-6 and V is TRBV7-2; perhaps TRBD1 as D (5 bases). Germline lookup yields CDR1 SGHTA and CDR2 FQGNSA. The CDR3 spans 14 residues. Trimming removed 6 bases from V and 9 bases from J, with 15 bases in between. The CDR3 coding sequence is TGTGCCAGCAGATCAGGGCTCCCGGGTTCACCCCTCCACTTT. Translated: CASRSGLPGSPLHF.

This clone was recorded once. V gene TRBV25-1 combines with J gene TRBJ1-6; 7 bases line up with TRBD1. This CDR3 comprises 15 residues. Germline V gene lookup returns CDR1 MGHDK and CDR2 SYGVNS. With 1 base clipped from V and 11 bases from J, the junction kept 8 bases outside the gene matches. The CDR3 coding sequence is TGTGCCAGCAGTGAATCCTACAGGGGACGGACACCCCTCCACTTT. This gives the protein CASSESYRGRTPLHF.

Only one count was recorded for this clone. The chain joins TRBV27 to TRBJ2-3; 9 bases agree with TRBD2. The junction had 10 bases not matched to a gene; V was cut back by 8 bases and J by 4 bases. CDR3 length: 15 residues. Germline V gives CDR1 MNHEY, CDR2 SMNVEV (reference sequence). The CDR3 region is CASGPGTSFPDTQYF. Written as DNA, the CDR3 is TGTGCCAGCGGCCCCGGGACTAGCTTTCCAGATACGCAGTATTTT.

The chain carries TRBV6-6 and TRBJ1-1; D is ambiguous. CDR1 MNHNY and CDR2 SVGAGI come from the germline V gene (reference sequence). The CDR3 spans 13 residues. V dropped 10 bases and J dropped 2 bases, with 14 bases sitting between them. DNA for the CDR3: TGTGCCATTTTCGGGGTCTCCAACACTGAAGCTTTCTTT. Translating it yields CAIFGVSNTEAFF.

This clone was counted many times. The chain links TRBV7-2 to TRBJ1-2; 12 nucleotides agree with TRBD1. The CDR3 spans 16 residues. Germline V CDR1 and CDR2: SGHTA, FQGNSA. V lost 1 base, J lost 8 bases, and 8 bases stayed unmatched. CDR3 residues: CASSLVWGQGAGGYTF. In DNA form, the CDR3 reads TGTGCCAGCAGCTTAGTCTGGGGACAGGGGGCTGGAGGCTACACCTTC.

The chain has TRBV19 and TRBJ2-5; D might be TRBD2 (6 bases). CDR1 is LNHDA, CDR2 SQIVND, per germline (reference sequence). The CDR3 runs to 13 residues. V lost 3 bases and J 4 bases, leaving 9 bases between the germline ends. In DNA form, the CDR3 reads TGTGCCAGTAGTATCGGGAGCTCAGAGACCCAGTACTTC. Its translation is CASSIGSSETQYF.

This clone appeared once. This chain links TRBV2 with TRBJ2-5, with D possibly matching TRBD2 (7 bases). This CDR3 region has 13 residues. Germline V gene lookup returns CDR1 SNHLY and CDR2 FYNNEI. V shed 3 bases and J shed 13 bases, with 18 bases lying between them. The CDR3 protein is CASSELGGGPPYF. DNA of the CDR3: TGTGCCAGCAGTGAGTTGGGCGGGGGCCCTCCGTACTTC.

This clone was seen more than once but under ten times. V is TRBV9 and J is TRBJ2-2; perhaps TRBD2 as D (5 bases). Germline V CDR1 and CDR2: SGDLS, YYNGEE. CDR3 length equals 15 residues. Trimming took off 3 bases at V and 4 bases at J, with 13 bases between the two ends. For the CDR3, the DNA is TGTGCCAGCAGCGAGACTACCAGCCCCACCGGGGAGCTGTTTTTT. Protein product: CASSETTSPTGELFF.

The rearrangement uses TRBV10-3 and TRBJ1-3; D possibly corresponds to TRBD1 (6 bases). The length of the CDR3 is 15 residues. V was pared by 7 bases and J by 0 bases, with 13 bases between. The germline V gene has CDR1 ENHRY and CDR2 SYGVKD. CDR3 DNA: TGTGCCATCACTCCCGACAGGATCTCTGGAAACACCATATATTTT. It yields the protein CAITPDRISGNTIYF.

The gene calls are TRBV11-1 and TRBJ2-4; 9 bases map to TRBD1. The V and J ends lost 1 base and 7 bases, in that order; junction bases with no gene match: 5. Germline V CDR1 and CDR2: SGHAT, FQDESV (reference sequence). The CDR3 spans 15 residues. The CDR3 region is CASSLEQGAGNIQYF. The CDR3 DNA reads as TGTGCCAGCAGCTTAGAACAGGGGGCGGGGAACATTCAGTACTTC.

This clone was counted a single time. The chain links TRBV7-2 to TRBJ1-5, with D possibly being TRBD1 (5 bases). The CDR3 is 15 amino acids. Germline CDR1 is SGHTA and CDR2 is FQGNSA. V lost 5 bases and J lost 1, with 12 bases in between. DNA of the CDR3: TGTGCCAGCAGCCCGGAGACAGTAAGCAATCAGCCCCAGCATTTT. Translation gives CASSPETVSNQPQHF.

For this clone: This sample also contains other DNA sequences that code for the same CDR3. V gene TRBV9 combines with J gene TRBJ1-4; D may be TRBD1 (5 bases). The CDR3 sequence is 14 residues long. Germline assignment: CDR1 SGDLS and CDR2 YYNGEE. V was trimmed by 0 bases and J by 5 bases, leaving 8 bases between them. This CDR3 is CASSVDSGNEKLFF. CDR3 DNA sequence: TGTGCCAGCAGCGTAGATTCAGGGAATGAAAAACTGTTTTTT.

The chain recombines TRBV24-1 with TRBJ1-2; no reliable D call. The CDR3 totals 14 residues. Germline lookup yields CDR1 KGHDR and CDR2 SFDVKD. Trimming removed 9 bases from V and 3 bases from J, with 16 bases in between. CDR3 bases: TGTGCCACCGAGAGAACCCGTCGATACTATGGCTACACCTTC. Translation gives CATERTRRYYGYTF.

The chain combines TRBV19 with TRBJ1-6; 7 bases are a match to TRBD1. V shed 7 bases and J 12 bases; nucleotides not matched to a gene: 18. The CDR3 length is 16 residues. In germline, CDR1 is LNHDA, CDR2 SQIVND (reference sequence). CDR3 region: CASKEIWGRGNKPLHF. The CDR3 bases are TGTGCCAGTAAGGAAATTTGGGGCAGGGGGAACAAACCCCTCCACTTT.

This chain connects TRBV11-2 to TRBJ2-5; TRBD2 aligns across 7 bases. The CDR3 covers 15 residues. Germline V gene data show CDR1 as SGHAT and CDR2 as FQNNGV. Losses at the gene ends were 1 base for V and 1 base for J; bases not matched to a gene: 3. CDR3: CASSLAREVQETQYF. The CDR3 DNA sequence: TGTGCCAGCAGCTTAGCACGGGAGGTCCAAGAGACCCAGTACTTC.

The genes are TRBV11-3 and TRBJ2-1; 7 positions agree with TRBD2. V shed 1 base and J 10 bases; nucleotides not matched to a gene: 1. Germline CDR1 SGHNT, CDR2 YENEEA. The CDR3 runs to 12 residues. The CDR3 region is CASSLGRGEQFF. The CDR3 DNA sequence: TGTGCCAGCAGCTTAGGGCGGGGGGAGCAGTTCTTC.

The J gene is TRBJ1-6, the V gene TRBV5-1; D perhaps matches TRBD1 (6 bases). Germline values: CDR1 SGHRS, CDR2 YFSETQ. Trimming shortened V by 0 bases and J by 11 bases, and 15 bases separated the two germline ends. The CDR3 totals 15 residues. The CDR3 sequence: CASSLDTARGAPLHF. The CDR3 coding sequence is TGCGCCAGCAGCTTGGACACAGCCAGGGGAGCACCCCTCCACTTT.

Comments on this clone: The sample has other DNA sequences that encode this CDR3 too. The chain carries TRBV19 and TRBJ2-3, with a tentative D call TRBD1 (6 bases). The V gene lost 1 base and the J gene lost 4 bases, with 9 bases spanning the gap. The CDR3 has 14 residues. Germline CDR1 and CDR2: LNHDA and SQIVND (reference sequence). The CDR3 DNA sequence: TGTGCCAGTAGTATAGGGCAGGGGCCAGATACGCAGTATTTT. This codes for CASSIGQGPDTQYF.

This chain connects TRBV6-6 to TRBJ2-1, with TRBD2 identical over 8 bases. Germline-derived CDR1 and CDR2 are MNHNY and SVGAGI (reference sequence). V gave up 5 bases and J gave up 6 bases; unmatched junction bases: 15. The CDR3 is 17 residues long. This chain's CDR3 is CASSPGGGLLLVNEQFF. CDR3 nucleotide sequence: TGTGCCAGCAGTCCGGGGGGGGGACTTCTACTAGTCAATGAGCAGTTCTTC.

The V gene is TRBV7-2, the J gene TRBJ1-4; no firm D call. In germline, CDR1 is SGHTA, CDR2 FQGNSA. The germline V and J ends were trimmed by 5 bases and 2 bases, with 12 bases remaining between them. CDR3 length: 15 residues. The CDR3 region is CASSQVPGTNEKLFF. DNA of the CDR3: TGTGCCAGCAGCCAAGTTCCTGGCACTAATGAAAAACTGTTTTTT.

The chain employs TRBV6-2 or TRBV6-3 and TRBJ1-2; 7 bases match TRBD1. The J segment lost 9 bases and the V segment lost 5 bases, leaving 9 bases of the junction unmatched. The CDR3 covers 13 residues. Germline V gives CDR1 MNHEY, CDR2 SVGEGT. The CDR3 here is CASSRDSSYRYTF. The CDR3 DNA reads TGTGCCAGCAGTCGGGACAGTAGTTATCGCTACACCTTC.

The rearrangement joins TRBV10-2 to TRBJ2-3; TRBD2 might be the D (6 bases). V was shortened by 8 bases and J by 5 bases, with 17 bases between the two germline ends. Germline V gene sequence: CDR1 WSHSY, CDR2 SAAADI. This CDR3 is 14 amino acids long. CDR3: CASFAGRGIDTQYF. DNA of the CDR3: TGCGCCAGCTTTGCGGGGCGGGGAATAGATACGCAGTATTTT.